A single sample gave rise to the 25 T cell receptor beta chains below, sequenced in a study of T cells in Graves' hyperthyroidism and ophthalmopathy. Using RNA transcripts as the source, TCR beta CDR3 regions were amplified. In the first-round RT-PCR of the TCR CDR3, the HTBI primer set was used. TCRdb analysed the multiplex PCR reads with MiXCR anew, one entry per CDR3 protein. The sample contains just over 550,000 distinct CDR3 sequences, roughly 46% of which appear only once. What was sequenced was peripheral blood or thyroid tissue (not recorded which). These receptor sequences come from a woman between 18 and 29 years old with Graves' hyperthyroidism.

On this clonotype itself: The junction departs from the called germline gene at one end, perhaps through a read error. This chain joins TRBV10-3 and TRBJ1-5, with D unresolved. The germline V gene has CDR1 ENHRY and CDR2 SYGVKD. CDR3 length: 14 amino acids. The DNA for the CDR3 is TGTGCCAGCAGTTACATTGACCCTCGTCAGCCCCAGCATTTT. Protein product: CASSYIDPRQPQHF.

This clonotype was observed a handful of times. J is TRBJ2-7 and V is TRBV19; 8 bases align to TRBD2. J lost 1 base, V lost 6 bases, and 8 bases had no gene match. In germline, CDR1 is LNHDA, CDR2 SQIVND (reference sequence). The CDR3 loop spans 15 amino acids. The CDR3 DNA follows: TGTGCCAGTAGCCCCGGAGTAGCGGGATCCTACGAGCAGTACTTC. It codes for CASSPGVAGSYEQYF.

Here the CDR3 reads CAISEKGAEYYGYTF. The DNA for the CDR3 is TGTGCCATCAGTGAAAAGGGTGCTGAGTACTATGGCTACACCTTC. The chain combines TRBV10-3 with TRBJ1-2; D is uncertain. The CDR3 extends over 15 amino acids. V lost 3 bases and J lost 3, with 14 bases in between. Germline values: CDR1 ENHRY, CDR2 SYGVKD.

This clonotype was counted at least ten times. The V and J genes are TRBV20-1 and TRBJ2-7; D ambiguous. CDR1 and CDR2 (germline): DFQATT, SNEGSKA (reference sequence). The CDR3 is made up of 11 amino acids. V gave up 3 bases and J gave up 2 bases, with 5 bases separating them. The CDR3 protein is CSASGTYEQYF. The CDR3 DNA sequence: TGCAGTGCTAGTGGTACCTACGAGCAGTACTTC.

The rearrangement uses TRBV25-1 and TRBJ1-6; perhaps TRBD1 as D (5 bases). CDR1 and CDR2 from the germline V gene are MGHDK and SYGVNS. The V end lost 10 bases, the J end lost 8 bases, and 15 bases lay between the germline ends. CDR3 size: 13 residues. CDR3 nucleotide sequence: TGTGCCATCCAGGGAGGGACTTATTCACCCCTCCACTTT. It codes for CAIQGGTYSPLHF.

J is TRBJ1-1 and V is TRBV5-4; D gene uncertain. Germline V gives CDR1 SGHNT, CDR2 YYREEE (reference sequence). The CDR3 sequence is 14 residues long. Trimming removed 4 bases at V and 4 bases at J, with 14 bases between. DNA for the CDR3: TGTGCCAGCAGCCCGCCCAGGTTGGGCACTGAAGCTTTCTTT. Translation: CASSPPRLGTEAFF.

The J gene is TRBJ2-7, the V gene TRBV10-2, with TRBD1 identical over 11 bases. This CDR3 is built from 14 residues. Per the germline V gene, CDR1 is WSHSY and CDR2 is SAAADI. The V gene end was trimmed by 8 bases and the J gene end by 3 bases; junction bases not matched to a gene: 6. The CDR3 region has the DNA TGCGCCAGCTGCCGGGACAGGGGGTACTACGAGCAGTACTTC. Encoded protein: CASCRDRGYYEQYF.

The gene calls are TRBV20-1 and TRBJ2-7; tentatively, D is TRBD1 or TRBD2 (5 bases each). Germline V gene lookup returns CDR1 DFQATT and CDR2 SNEGSKA (reference sequence). V was clipped by 3 bases and J by 1 base, with 16 bases between them. CDR3 length: 15 residues. CDR3 sequence: CSASKAEQESYEQYF. The CDR3 coding sequence is TGCAGTGCTAGTAAAGCGGAACAGGAGTCCTACGAGCAGTACTTC.

This chain links TRBV20-1 with TRBJ2-7; 12 positions agree with TRBD2. CDR1 and CDR2 from the germline V gene are DFQATT and SNEGSKA (reference sequence). The CDR3 length is 14 residues. Losses at the gene ends were 4 bases for V and 4 bases for J; bases not matched to a gene: 5. The CDR3, as DNA: TGCAGTGCTAACCCCGGGACTAGCGGGTACGAGCAGTACTTC. Its protein product is CSANPGTSGYEQYF.

This clonotype was recorded at least ten times. The DNA of the CDR3 is TGTGCCAGCAGTGCCGACGGTAGCAATCAGCCCCAGCATTTT. It translates to CASSADGSNQPQHF. The chain employs TRBV12-3 or TRBV12-4 and TRBJ1-5; D ambiguous. There are 14 residues in the CDR3. V gave up 5 bases and J gave up 0 bases, with 8 bases separating them.

The rearrangement uses TRBV10-3 and TRBJ1-2; 9 bases align to TRBD1. The CDR3 spans 14 residues. CDR1 and CDR2 (germline): ENHRY, SYGVKD. With 8 bases clipped from V and 5 bases from J, the junction kept 9 bases outside the gene matches. In nucleotides, the CDR3 is TGTGCCATCCAATGGGACAGGGAACCATATGGCTACACCTTC. As protein: CAIQWDREPYGYTF.

J is TRBJ1-4 and V is TRBV7-2, with TRBD1 matching 7 bases. Trimming at V came to 1 base and at J to 8 bases, leaving 7 bases not matched to a gene. In germline, CDR1 is SGHTA, CDR2 FQGNSA. CDR3 size: 15 residues. This CDR3 is CASSLGYRGNEKLFF. Here the CDR3 DNA reads TGTGCCAGCAGCTTAGGATACAGGGGTAACGAAAAACTGTTTTTT. The full variable domain, rest sourced from reference TRBV7-2 and TRBJ1-4, is GAGVSQSPSNKVTEKGKDVELRCDPISGHTALYWYRQSLGQGLEFLIYFQGNSAPDKSGLPSDRFSAERTGGSVSTLTIQRTQQEDSAVYLCASSLGYRGNEKLFFGSGTQLSVL.

This clonotype occurred many times. V is TRBV6-5 and J is TRBJ2-7; D is unresolved. The V and J ends lost 6 bases and 9 bases respectively, with 12 bases between them. This CDR3 is built from 11 residues. Per the germline V gene, CDR1 is MNHEY and CDR2 is SVGAGI. The CDR3 protein is CASSLPPGQYF. CDR3 DNA sequence: TGTGCCAGCAGCCTCCCCCCGGGGCAGTACTTC.

This chain joins TRBV24-1 and TRBJ2-5; TRBD2 is a possible D gene (5 bases). CDR3 length: 16 residues. Germline-derived CDR1 and CDR2 are KGHDR and SFDVKD. V was clipped by 6 bases and J by 1 base, with 17 bases between them. The chain's CDR3 is CATSYSRGRVQETQYF. In DNA form, the CDR3 reads TGTGCCACCAGTTACTCGAGAGGGCGAGTCCAAGAGACCCAGTACTTC.

The rearrangement links TRBV11-2 to TRBJ2-2; 9 bases map to TRBD2. CDR1 is SGHAT and CDR2 is FQNNGV in the germline V gene. CDR3 length equals 19 residues. With 4 bases clipped from V and 5 bases from J, the junction kept 17 bases outside the gene matches. This CDR3 reads CASSSPRQAGGPLTGELFF. CDR3 in DNA: TGTGCCAGCAGCTCACCCCGTCAGGCGGGAGGGCCGCTAACCGGGGAGCTGTTTTTT.

The V and J genes are TRBV7-3 and TRBJ1-5; 7 bases map to TRBD1. CDR3 length: 16 amino acids. V dropped 2 bases and J dropped 5; count of bases not matched to a gene: 9. Germline V gene data show CDR1 as SGHTA and CDR2 as FQGTGA. DNA of the CDR3: TGTGCCAGCAGCTTAGGGGCAGGGGGTTTGGATCAGCCCCAGCATTTT. Translated, it gives CASSLGAGGLDQPQHF.

This clonotype was counted between two and nine times. The chain couples TRBV6-1 to TRBJ1-1, with TRBD1 as a possible D gene (5 bases). The CDR3 covers 11 residues. Germline loops: CDR1 MNHNS, CDR2 SASEGT. V was trimmed by 6 bases and J by 11 bases, leaving 13 bases between them. The CDR3 coding sequence is TGTGCCAGCAGCCTCGGGACTTTGGCTTTCTTT. Protein: CASSLGTLAFF.

In its sample, this clonotype was seen many times. The rearrangement links TRBV19 to TRBJ1-1; possibly TRBD1 for D (5 bases). The CDR3 is 14 amino acids. The ends were cut back, 5 bases at V and 1 base at J, with 11 bases in the middle. CDR1 and CDR2 from the germline V gene are LNHDA and SQIVND (reference sequence). This CDR3 is CASSSRDGNTEAFF. The CDR3 bases are TGTGCCAGTAGTTCCCGGGACGGGAACACTGAAGCTTTCTTT.

A note on this clonotype: Germline and junction disagree at one end, which may indicate a read error. The chain has TRBV10-3 and TRBJ1-1, with D unresolved. Germline loops: CDR1 ENHRY, CDR2 SYGVKD. The CDR3 length is 15 residues. The CDR3 loop is CASSLIDSGYTEAFF. CDR3 DNA: TGTGCCAGCAGTTTAATAGACTCCGGGTACACTGAAGCTTTCTTT.

A remark on this clonotype: Lacking the conserved final phenylalanine or tryptophan, this CDR3 likely reflects a read error. The DNA is omitted, as the CDR3 cannot be located on it reliably, and the CDR3 follows TCRdb's listing. V is TRBV29-1 and J is TRBJ2-2; the table's TRBD2 call for D was not verified on the DNA. The CDR3 length equals 10 residues, ends included. Germline CDR1 SQVTM, CDR2 ANQGSEA. The CDR3: CSVGPLAGSG.

This clonotype was found many times. The chain couples TRBV2 to TRBJ1-2, with unresolved D. The germline V and J ends were trimmed by 5 bases and 0 bases, with 7 bases remaining between them. The CDR3 totals 13 residues. Germline V gene lookup returns CDR1 SNHLY and CDR2 FYNNEI. CDR3 region: CASSSTTNYGYTF. The CDR3 DNA follows: TGTGCCAGCAGTTCGACAACTAACTATGGCTACACCTTC. Full variable domain (rest looked up from reference TRBV2 and TRBJ1-2): EPEVTQTPSHQVTQMGQEVILRCVPISNHLYFYWYRQILGQKVEFLVSFYNNEISEKSEIFDDQFSVERPDGSNFTLKIRSTKLEDSAMYFCASSSTTNYGYTFGSGTRLTVV.

This rearrangement joins TRBV7-2 to TRBJ2-7, with 9 bases that match TRBD2. Germline-derived CDR1 and CDR2 are SGHTA and FQGNSA. The CDR3 sequence is 15 residues long. After removal of 2 bases from V and 2 bases from J, the junction contained 4 bases not matched to a gene. The CDR3 sequence: CASSLMAGGPYEQYF. CDR3 DNA: TGTGCCAGCAGCTTAATGGCGGGAGGGCCCTACGAGCAGTACTTC.

This clonotype has a handful of counts. This chain connects TRBV7-3 to TRBJ1-6, with TRBD1 matching over 7 bases. J gave up 7 bases and V 5 bases, and 8 bases lay outside the gene matches. The CDR3 sequence is 15 residues long. CDR1 is SGHTA, CDR2 FQGTGA, per germline. This CDR3 is CASSPSGTENSPLHF. Written as DNA, the CDR3 is TGTGCCAGCAGCCCCTCCGGGACAGAGAATTCACCCCTCCACTTT.

The rearrangement joins TRBV7-2 to TRBJ1-4; 11 positions match TRBD1. The J segment lost 8 bases and the V segment lost 2 bases, leaving 10 bases of the junction unmatched. Germline-derived CDR1 and CDR2 are SGHTA and FQGNSA. CDR3 length: 17 amino acids. In DNA, the CDR3 is TGTGCCAGCAGCTTATCGTTACCAGGGACAGGGGGGGAAAAACTGTTTTTT. Translating it yields CASSLSLPGTGGEKLFF.

This clonotype was counted only a few times. The V gene is TRBV12-3 or TRBV12-4, the J gene TRBJ2-5; D is uncertain. V gave up 4 bases and J gave up 6 bases, with 6 bases separating them. The CDR3 contains 11 residues. The CDR3 region is CASSYLKTQYF. CDR3 sequence (DNA): TGTGCCAGCAGTTACCTGAAGACCCAGTACTTC.